Sequencing of this T cell receptor beta chain was carried out in a study of cytomegalovirus exposure and HLA in healthy donors. The study's findings and limits: In vitro confirmation showed three CMV-associated chains to be CMV antigen specific.

The length of the CDR3 is 13 residues. Per the germline V gene, CDR1 is MGHRA and CDR2 is YSYEKL. Trimming stripped 4 bases from V and 0 bases from J, with 6 bases between. Some clones are missing from TCRdb's copy, which holds only in-frame ones; the method was immunoSEQ multiplex PCR. In the table there are some 170,000 clones, around nine tenths of which are singletons. For this clone: Its specificity is not known.

Sequenced material: PBMCs. V usage is TRBV4-1 and J usage is TRBJ1-1; no definite D call. The clonotype originates from a man between 18 and 29 years old in good health and CMV-seropositive. Written as DNA, the CDR3 is TGCGCCAGCAGCCTCAGATTGAACACTGAAGCTTTCTTT. It codes for CASSLRLNTEAFF.